The T cell receptor beta chain under discussion was sequenced for a study of TIL therapy for anti-PD-1-resistant metastatic lung cancer. Study at large: By whole-exome sequencing, median non-synonymous tumor mutation burden was more than 1.2 mutations per megabase. Study-level findings and limits: Treatment-naive, never-smoker and oncogene-addicted patients were overrepresented in this highly selected cohort.

Germline V gene sequence: CDR1 WSHSY, CDR2 SAAADI. Trimming pared 8 bases from V and 2 bases from J, leaving 3 bases between. The CDR3 runs 11 residues. This was the immunoSEQ v3 assay. Survey-level samples got 2 million to 2.5 million read pairs; deep-level samples got roughly 5-6 million. Sequenced by immunoSEQ multiplex PCR; TCRdb stores in-frame clones only, minus some. The profile shows 25,000 to 30,000 clones, less than 65% of them singletons. In this sample, this clone turned up a few times. Its antigen is still unknown. The time point was: pre-treatment sample, taken before nivolumab and TIL therapy. Tumor tissue came from excised metastases, mostly pleural nodules or supraclavicular lymph nodes. Adults with stage 4 NSCLC were enrolled in a phase I trial.

V is TRBV10-2 and J is TRBJ2-2; D unclear. This receptor was obtained from a woman between 30 and 79 years old with non-small cell lung cancer. The sequences come from tumor tissue, collected at baseline. CDR3: CASQNTGELFF. For the CDR3, the DNA is TGCGCCAGCCAAAACACCGGGGAGCTGTTTTTT.